The T cell receptor (beta chain) under discussion was sequenced for a study of blood T cell repertoires in COVID-19. The authors' processing: Counts of nucleated cells, estimated from reference gene primer amplification, were obtained. Profiled with immunoSEQ multiplex PCR; TCRdb holds only in-frame clones, not every one. V, J and clone size were drawn from that table, and D and trimming were deduced from the DNA. The sample records about 300,000 clones, about 86% being singletons. The length of the CDR3 is 15 residues. V shed 7 bases, J shed 5 bases, and the junction held 10 bases outside the gene matches. CDR1 and CDR2 from the germline V gene are SGDLS and YYNGEE.

The chain uses TRBV9 and TRBJ1-1; TRBD1 matches at 11 bases. The source material was peripheral blood. The clonotype was recovered from a woman aged 45-59 years with acute or convalescent COVID-19. The CDR3 region has the DNA TGTGCCAGCTCACGTGTCGGGACAGGGGGGACTGAAGCTTTCTTT. Protein sequence: CASSRVGTGGTEAFF.